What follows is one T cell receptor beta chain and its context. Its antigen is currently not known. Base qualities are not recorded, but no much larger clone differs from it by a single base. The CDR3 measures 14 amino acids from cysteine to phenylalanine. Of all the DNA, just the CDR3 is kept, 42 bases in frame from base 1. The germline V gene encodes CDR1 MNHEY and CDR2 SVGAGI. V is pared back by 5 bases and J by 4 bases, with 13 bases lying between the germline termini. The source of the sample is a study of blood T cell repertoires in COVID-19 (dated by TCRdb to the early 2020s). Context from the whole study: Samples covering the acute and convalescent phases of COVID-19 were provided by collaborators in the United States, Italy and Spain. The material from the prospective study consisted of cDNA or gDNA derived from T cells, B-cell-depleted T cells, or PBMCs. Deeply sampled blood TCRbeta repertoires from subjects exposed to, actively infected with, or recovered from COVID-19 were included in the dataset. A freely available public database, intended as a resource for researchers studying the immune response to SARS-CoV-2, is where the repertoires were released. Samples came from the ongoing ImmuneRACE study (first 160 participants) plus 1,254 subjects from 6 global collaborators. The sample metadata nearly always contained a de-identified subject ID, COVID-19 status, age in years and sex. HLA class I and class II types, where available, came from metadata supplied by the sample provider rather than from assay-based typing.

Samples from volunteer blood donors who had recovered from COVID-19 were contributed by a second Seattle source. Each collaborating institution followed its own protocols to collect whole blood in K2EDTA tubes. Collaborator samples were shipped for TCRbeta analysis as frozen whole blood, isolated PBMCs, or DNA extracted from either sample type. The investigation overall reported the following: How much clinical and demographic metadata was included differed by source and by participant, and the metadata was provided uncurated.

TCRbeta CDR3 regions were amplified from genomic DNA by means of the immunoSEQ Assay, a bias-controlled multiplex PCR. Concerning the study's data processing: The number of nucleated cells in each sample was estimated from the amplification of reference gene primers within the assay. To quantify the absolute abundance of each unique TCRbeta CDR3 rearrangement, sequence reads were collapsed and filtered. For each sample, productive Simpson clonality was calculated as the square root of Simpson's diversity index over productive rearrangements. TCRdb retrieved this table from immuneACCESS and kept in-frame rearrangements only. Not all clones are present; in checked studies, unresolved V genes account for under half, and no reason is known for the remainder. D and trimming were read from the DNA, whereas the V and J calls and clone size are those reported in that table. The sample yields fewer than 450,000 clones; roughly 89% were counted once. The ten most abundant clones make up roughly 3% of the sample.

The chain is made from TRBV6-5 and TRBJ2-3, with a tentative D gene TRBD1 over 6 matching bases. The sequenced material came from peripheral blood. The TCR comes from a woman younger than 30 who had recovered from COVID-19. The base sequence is TGTGCCAGCAGTAGCTACAGGGCAGCAGATACGCAGTATTTT. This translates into CASSSYRAADTQYF.